The 10 T cell receptor beta chains listed next were all sequenced from one sample in a study of beta chain features in type 1 diabetes (dated by TCRdb to the late 2010s). The library was made by the immunoSEQ multiplex PCR assay. All of the isolated RNA was reverse transcribed with the High Capacity cDNA Reverse Transcription Kit, so expressed TCRB transcripts were sequenced. TCRdb's version of the immuneACCESS table is confined to in-frame rearrangements and falls short of the full clone set. An unresolved V gene accounts for under half of the shortfall where checked; the remainder is of unknown origin. Across this sample there are about 320,000 clones, with around 15% seen only once. Under 8.5% of the sample is in the top ten clones. The sequencing sample was made of central memory CD4+ T cells from blood. All receptors come from a young man in good health.

The V and J genes are TRBV28 and TRBJ1-2, with a possible D match to TRBD1 (5 bases). The germline CDR1 and CDR2 sequences are MDHEN and SYDVKM. The CDR3 length is 15 residues. V was clipped by 6 bases and J by 3 bases, with 17 bases between them. CDR3 region: CASSPVDKNYYGYTF. In DNA form, the CDR3 reads TGTGCCAGCAGCCCTGTGGACAAGAATTACTATGGCTACACCTTC.

This clone was seen a few times. The V and J genes are TRBV12-5 and TRBJ2-1; D gene unclear. The ends were cut back, 3 bases at V and 5 bases at J, with 20 bases in the middle. Germline loops: CDR1 LGHNT, CDR2 FRNRAP. CDR3 length equals 17 residues. The CDR3 sequence: CASGFFRSTLLDNEQFF. CDR3 DNA sequence: TGTGCTAGTGGTTTCTTTCGTAGTACCCTCTTAGACAATGAGCAGTTCTTC.

This clone came up a few times. The chain has TRBV6-5 and TRBJ2-5; a possible D gene is TRBD2 (5 bases). The J call may be in error: the DNA end matches TRBJ2-7 better. This CDR3 spans 12 amino acids. CDR1 MNHEY and CDR2 SVGAGI come from the germline V gene. The CDR3 nucleotides read TGTGCCAGCCGGGCGGGTCCCTACGAGCAGTACTTC. Amino acid sequence: CASRAGPYEQYF.

This chain joins TRBV9 and TRBJ2-7; 8 bases fit TRBD1. Germline V gene lookup returns CDR1 SGDLS and CDR2 YYNGEE. The ends lost 3 bases at V and 3 bases at J; junction bases unmatched: 14. The CDR3 is made up of 17 amino acids. DNA for the CDR3: TGTGCCAGCAGCGCCGCAGGGGGCCCCTCTTCGTTCTACGAGCAGTACTTC. Amino acid sequence: CASSAAGGPSSFYEQYF.

The rearrangement joins TRBV4-3 to TRBJ1-4, with a tentative D call TRBD1 (5 bases). Trimming took off 3 bases at V and 3 bases at J, with 11 bases between the two ends. The CDR3 totals 15 residues. Germline-derived CDR1 and CDR2 are LGHNA and YSLEER. The CDR3 protein is CASSQGDRSNEKLFF. The CDR3 DNA is TGCGCCAGCAGCCAGGGGGACCGCTCTAATGAAAAACTGTTTTTT.

The chain is built from TRBV27 and TRBJ1-3; D remains unclear. V was cut by 4 bases and J by 1 base, with 14 bases left in between. Germline V gene data show CDR1 as MNHEY and CDR2 as SMNVEV (reference sequence). This CDR3 is built from 16 residues. CDR3 nucleotide sequence: TGTGCCAGCAGTTCCCGCGGAAAAGGGTCTGGAAACACCATATATTTT. Its protein is CASSSRGKGSGNTIYF.

Comment on this clone: Different DNA sequences within this sample yield the same CDR3. The V and J genes are TRBV7-3 and TRBJ1-1; 8 nucleotides match TRBD1. CDR1 and CDR2 (germline): SGHTA, FQGTGA. Trimming at V came to 4 bases and at J to 2 bases, leaving 3 bases not matched to a gene. CDR3 length: 14 residues. CDR3 loop: CASSSGTGNTEAFF. As DNA, the CDR3 is TGTGCCAGCAGCTCCGGGACAGGCAACACTGAAGCTTTCTTT.

The chain uses TRBV6-6 and TRBJ1-1; no firm D call. This CDR3 spans 16 amino acids. The germline V gene has CDR1 MNHNY and CDR2 SVGAGI (reference sequence). V lost 0 bases and J 1 base, leaving 12 bases between the germline ends. As DNA, the CDR3 is TGTGCCAGCAGTTACTCTTTTGCAGGAGGGAACACTGAAGCTTTCTTT. Protein sequence: CASSYSFAGGNTEAFF.

This clone was observed a few times. The chain carries TRBV28 and TRBJ2-2; tentatively, D is TRBD1 (6 bases). This CDR3 region has 14 residues. V shed 10 bases and J shed 0 bases, with 12 bases lying between them. Germline assignment: CDR1 MDHEN and CDR2 SYDVKM. CDR3 loop: CAIGQPANTGELFF. The CDR3 bases are TGTGCCATAGGACAGCCCGCGAACACCGGGGAGCTGTTTTTT. Variable domain in full (rest from reference TRBV28 and TRBJ2-2): DVKVTQSSRYLVKRTGEKVFLECVQDMDHENMFWYRQDPGLGLRLIYFSYDVKMKEKGDIPEGYSVSREKKERFSLILESASTNQTSMYLCAIGQPANTGELFFGEGSRLTVL.

This clone was observed many times. The V gene is TRBV7-2, the J gene TRBJ2-2, with TRBD2 matching over 7 bases. Germline V gives CDR1 SGHTA, CDR2 FQGNSA. The ends lost 2 bases at V and 6 bases at J; junction bases unmatched: 3. The CDR3 runs 14 residues. The CDR3 bases are TGTGCCAGCAGCTTAAATAGCGGGTCCGGGGAGCTGTTTTTT. This translates into CASSLNSGSGELFF.